Shown below are 8 T cell receptor beta chains from a single sample sequenced in a study of blood T cell repertoires in COVID-19. Assay used: immunoSEQ multiplex PCR; TCRdb lists only in-frame clones, some missing. The repertoire holds more than 350,000 clones, with roughly 88% as singletons. Sequencing was carried out using PBMCs or T cells enriched from blood (not recorded which). The receptor source for this set is a woman younger than 35 who had been exposed to COVID-19.

Here the CDR3 reads CASSLEPGEQFF. The CDR3 DNA reads TGTGCCAGCAGCTTAGAACCCGGTGAGCAGTTCTTC. The genes are TRBV11-2 and TRBJ2-1, with D hard to call. Trimming shortened V by 0 bases and J by 9 bases, and 6 bases separated the two germline ends. This CDR3 is built from 12 residues. Germline V gene sequence: CDR1 SGHAT, CDR2 FQNNGV.

This clone was picked up a small number of times. The chain has TRBV19 and TRBJ1-5; 10 nucleotides agree with TRBD1. V lost 7 bases to trimming and J lost 2 bases; unmatched junction nucleotides: 5. CDR3 length equals 15 residues. Germline values: CDR1 LNHDA, CDR2 SQIVND (reference sequence). CDR3 amino acids: CASMSGTGGNQPQHF. As DNA, the CDR3 is TGTGCCAGTATGAGCGGGACAGGGGGCAATCAGCCCCAGCATTTT.

The rearrangement links TRBV4-3 to TRBJ1-2; possibly TRBD1 for D (6 bases). V was pared by 1 base and J by 1 base, with 10 bases between. Germline-derived CDR1 and CDR2 are LGHNA and YSLEER. The CDR3 totals 15 residues. DNA of the CDR3: TGCGCCAGCAGCCAAGGGACAGCTAATAACTATGGCTACACCTTC. Its translation: CASSQGTANNYGYTF.

The gene calls are TRBV5-6 and TRBJ1-5; possible D gene TRBD1, 6 bases. The V and J ends lost 1 base and 5 bases respectively, with 7 bases between them. Germline V lookup: CDR1 SGHDT, CDR2 YYEEEE. The CDR3 contains 13 residues. CDR3 coding DNA: TGTGCCAGCAGCTTGAACAGGGATCAGCCCCAGCATTTT. This gives the protein CASSLNRDQPQHF.

For the CDR3, the DNA is TGTGCCAGTAGTAACCCGACAGACCCCTCTGGAAACACCATATATTTT. It is translated as CASSNPTDPSGNTIYF. J is TRBJ1-3 and V is TRBV19, with D possibly TRBD1 on 5 matching bases. V dropped 4 bases and J dropped 0 bases, with 13 bases sitting between them. The CDR3 extends over 16 amino acids. The germline gives CDR1 LNHDA, CDR2 SQIVND (reference sequence).

The chain is built from TRBV27 and TRBJ2-3, with D unclear. This CDR3 contains 14 residues. Germline loops: CDR1 MNHEY, CDR2 SMNVEV (reference sequence). Trimming took 7 bases from V and 2 from J, leaving 13 bases between them. This CDR3 reads CASNRKAVTDTQYF. The CDR3 region has the DNA TGTGCCAGCAATCGTAAGGCGGTCACAGATACGCAGTATTTT.

The rearrangement joins TRBV6-2 or TRBV6-3 to TRBJ2-2; the D gene is possibly TRBD1 (6 bases). The germline CDR1 and CDR2 sequences are MNHEY and SVGEGT. The CDR3 totals 16 residues. Trimming cost V 6 bases and J 3 bases, with 17 bases left between them. The CDR3 sequence is CASSPRGSWDTGELFF. Here the CDR3 DNA reads TGTGCCAGCAGCCCCAGGGGTAGCTGGGACACCGGGGAGCTGTTTTTT.

In this sample, this clone turned up once. The chain's CDR3 is CASSLLQGRDTEAFF. As DNA, the CDR3 is TGTGCCAGCAGCTTGCTGCAGGGGCGGGACACTGAAGCTTTCTTT. The rearrangement links TRBV5-6 to TRBJ1-1; a weak D match, TRBD1 (6 bases). The CDR3 length is 15 residues. V lost 1 base, J lost 3 bases, and 13 bases lay in between. Germline V CDR1 and CDR2: SGHDT, YYEEEE.